The present T cell receptor (beta chain) was sequenced within a study of blood T cell repertoires in COVID-19. Study as a whole: Nucleic acid was either cDNA or gDNA, and it came from T cells, B-cell-depleted T cells, or PBMCs.

Measured with immunoSEQ multiplex PCR; TCRdb has only the in-frame clones, and not every one. The sample has approximately 260,000 clones, around 83% seen once. The CDR3 is made up of 13 amino acids. CDR1 and CDR2 from the germline V gene are LGHDT and YNNKEL (reference sequence). V gave up 4 bases and J gave up 6 bases, with 10 bases separating them. Sequencing used PBMCs or T cells enriched from blood (not recorded which). The receptor was isolated from a woman in her fifties or sixties who had been exposed to COVID-19. This chain connects TRBV3-1 (or the pseudogene TRBV3-2) to TRBJ2-1; D is perhaps TRBD1 (6 bases). Written as DNA, the CDR3 is TGTGCCAGCAGCCTCAAGGGGGTCAATGAGCAGTTCTTC. Its translation is CASSLKGVNEQFF.